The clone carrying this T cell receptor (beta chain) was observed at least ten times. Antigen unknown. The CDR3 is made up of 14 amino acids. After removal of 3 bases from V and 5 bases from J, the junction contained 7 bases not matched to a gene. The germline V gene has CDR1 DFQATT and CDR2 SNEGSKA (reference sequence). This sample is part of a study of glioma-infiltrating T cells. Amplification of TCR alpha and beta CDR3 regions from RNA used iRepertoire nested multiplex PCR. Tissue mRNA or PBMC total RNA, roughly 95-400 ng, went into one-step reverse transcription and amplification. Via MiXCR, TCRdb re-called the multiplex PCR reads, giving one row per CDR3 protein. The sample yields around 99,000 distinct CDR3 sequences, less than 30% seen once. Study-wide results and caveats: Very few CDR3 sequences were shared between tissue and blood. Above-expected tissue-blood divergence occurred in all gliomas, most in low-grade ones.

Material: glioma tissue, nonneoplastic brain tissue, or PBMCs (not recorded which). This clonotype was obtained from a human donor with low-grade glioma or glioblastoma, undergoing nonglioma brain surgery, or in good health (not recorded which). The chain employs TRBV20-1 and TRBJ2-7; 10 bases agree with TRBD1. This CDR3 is CSASRGQGGDEQYF. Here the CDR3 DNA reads TGCAGTGCTAGCCGAGGACAGGGGGGTGACGAGCAGTACTTC.